This T cell receptor beta chain came from a study of T-cell memory formation after mild COVID-19. Study as a whole: TCR clusters were mostly confined to one donor each.

Via MiXCR, TCRdb re-called the 5' RACE reads, giving one row per CDR3 protein. Among 390,000 or so distinct CDR3 sequences listed, 15% to 20% were seen once. Points from the study as a whole: Later expanders leaned toward CD4+, whereas clones contracting from day 15 to 85 were balanced CD4/CD8. The study found contracting CD4+ clones mainly in CM and EM and contracting CD8+ clones in EMRA.

The CDR3 is 14 residues long. CDR1 MNHEY and CDR2 SMNVEV come from the germline V gene (reference sequence). The ends were cut back, 5 bases at V and 4 bases at J, with 12 bases in the middle. This clonotype was detected a few times. Its cognate antigen is unknown. V is TRBV27 and J is TRBJ1-5; no clear D gene. This clonotype originated in a man between 18 and 29 years old who had mild COVID-19 (a few samples of this study predate the infection). Cell type and time point are not known. The sample taken for sequencing was PBMCs or a T cell subset sorted from them (not recorded which). CDR3 DNA sequence: TGTGCCAGCAGTCCATCGTCCGGGAATCAGCCCCAGCATTTT. This codes for CASSPSSGNQPQHF.